Listed below are T cell receptor beta chains from one sample, sequenced in a study of CD8 T cells in Susac syndrome. TCRdb re-derived calls from the immunoSEQ multiplex PCR reads in MiXCR, one entry per CDR3 protein. The sample contains roughly 2,500 distinct CDR3 sequences, roughly 65% of which appear only once. Sample: CD8+ TEMRA cells from PBMCs. The receptor set was obtained from a human donor with Susac syndrome. Both conserved end residues are part of each CDR3. Each record gives: D gene, clone size, V gene, J gene, CDR3 protein, CDR3 DNA. The D gene is left open where the match is weak. Some rows mark clone size as missing; the rest say once, few, many or name a class of expanded clone.

d_call: .; clone_size: .; v_call: TRBV30; j_call: TRBJ2-5; cdr3_aa: CAWTATEGVEETQYF; cdr3_nt: TGTGCCTGGACCGCGACGGAGGGGGTTGAAGAGACCCAGTACTTC
d_call: .; clone_size: few; v_call: TRBV10-3; j_call: TRBJ1-1; cdr3_aa: CAIRETTMNTEAFF; cdr3_nt: TGTGCCATCAGGGAAACTACGATGAACACTGAAGCTTTCTTT
d_call: .; clone_size: .; v_call: TRBV7-9; j_call: TRBJ1-5; cdr3_aa: CASSLSAQPQHF; cdr3_nt: TGTGCCAGCAGCTTATCGGCACAGCCCCAGCATTTT
d_call: TRBD2; clone_size: .; v_call: TRBV2; j_call: TRBJ2-7; cdr3_aa: CASSEGTSGGYYEQYF; cdr3_nt: TGTGCCAGCAGTGAAGGGACTAGCGGGGGATACTACGAGCAGTACTTC
d_call: TRBD1; clone_size: .; v_call: TRBV13; j_call: TRBJ2-7; cdr3_aa: CASSLDPGTGPDEQYF; cdr3_nt: TGTGCCAGCAGCTTAGATCCGGGGACAGGGCCGGACGAGCAGTACTTC
d_call: TRBD1; clone_size: large; v_call: TRBV7-2; j_call: TRBJ2-7; cdr3_aa: CASSPPGGVGYEQYF; cdr3_nt: TGTGCCAGCAGCCCCCCAGGGGGCGTAGGATACGAGCAGTACTTC
d_call: .; clone_size: once; v_call: TRBV27; j_call: TRBJ1-1; cdr3_aa: CASSFRGLFF; cdr3_nt: TGTGCCAGCAGTTTCCGGGGGCTTTTCTTT
d_call: .; clone_size: once; v_call: TRBV2; j_call: TRBJ2-1; cdr3_aa: CASSEPDSYNEQFF; cdr3_nt: TGTGCCAGCAGTGAACCGGACAGCTACAATGAGCAGTTCTTC
d_call: .; clone_size: .; v_call: TRBV12-3/TRBV12-4; j_call: TRBJ2-2; cdr3_aa: CASSLWGNTGELFF; cdr3_nt: TGTGCCAGCAGTCTATGGGGGAACACCGGGGAGCTGTTTTTT
d_call: TRBD1; clone_size: few; v_call: TRBV6-1; j_call: TRBJ1-2; cdr3_aa: CASSDEGTGTYGYTF; cdr3_nt: TGTGCCAGCAGTGACGAAGGGACAGGGACCTATGGCTACACCTTC
d_call: .; clone_size: .; v_call: TRBV20-1; j_call: TRBJ2-2; cdr3_aa: CSASEQRPPLMNTGELFF; cdr3_nt: TGCAGTGCTAGTGAACAGCGGCCTCCTCTAATGAACACCGGGGAGCTGTTTTTT
d_call: .; clone_size: .; v_call: TRBV30; j_call: TRBJ2-4; cdr3_aa: CAWSLGSARAKNIQYF; cdr3_nt: TGTGCCTGGAGTTTAGGGTCGGCGCGTGCCAAAAACATTCAGTACTTC
d_call: .; clone_size: few; v_call: TRBV20-1; j_call: TRBJ2-7; cdr3_aa: CSAPGGRGHYEQYF; cdr3_nt: TGCAGTGCCCCAGGCGGACGGGGCCACTACGAGCAGTACTTC
d_call: .; clone_size: .; v_call: TRBV5-1; j_call: TRBJ1-3; cdr3_aa: CASSLEHSGNTIYF; cdr3_nt: TGCGCCAGCAGCTTGGAGCACTCTGGAAACACCATATATTTT
d_call: .; clone_size: .; v_call: TRBV3-1; j_call: TRBJ2-1; cdr3_aa: CASSQAAFRYHEQFF; cdr3_nt: TGTGCCAGCAGCCAAGCGGCCTTCCGGTACCATGAGCAGTTCTTC
d_call: TRBD1; clone_size: few; v_call: TRBV5-1; j_call: TRBJ2-1; cdr3_aa: CASSSQGAIGNEQFF; cdr3_nt: TGCGCCAGCAGCTCCCAGGGGGCAATAGGCAATGAGCAGTTCTTC
d_call: .; clone_size: .; v_call: TRBV6-7; j_call: TRBJ2-6; cdr3_aa: CASSDLPRIYSRANVLTF; cdr3_nt: TGTGCCAGCAGTGACCTACCGCGTATTTACAGTCGGGCCAACGTCCTGACTTTC
d_call: .; clone_size: .; v_call: TRBV14; j_call: TRBJ2-3; cdr3_aa: CASSQAGRSYPSTDTQYF; cdr3_nt: TGTGCCAGCAGCCAAGCCGGACGGAGCTACCCTAGCACAGATACGCAGTATTTT
d_call: .; clone_size: .; v_call: TRBV12-3/TRBV12-4; j_call: TRBJ2-1; cdr3_aa: CASSLGSPRIEQFF; cdr3_nt: TGTGCCAGCAGTTTAGGGTCACCCCGGATTGAGCAGTTCTTC
d_call: .; clone_size: .; v_call: TRBV5-1; j_call: TRBJ2-1; cdr3_aa: CASRWRLNYNEQFF; cdr3_nt: TGCGCCAGCAGGTGGCGACTTAACTACAATGAGCAGTTCTTC
d_call: .; clone_size: .; v_call: TRBV30; j_call: TRBJ1-6; cdr3_aa: CAWSLDSPLHF; cdr3_nt: TGTGCCTGGAGTCTCGATTCACCCCTCCACTTT
d_call: TRBD1; clone_size: .; v_call: TRBV4-1; j_call: TRBJ2-1; cdr3_aa: CASSQAIRDSHELTDNEQFF; cdr3_nt: TGCGCCAGCAGCCAAGCAATCCGGGACAGCCACGAACTAACCGACAATGAGCAGTTCTTC
d_call: TRBD2; clone_size: .; v_call: TRBV12-3/TRBV12-4; j_call: TRBJ2-1; cdr3_aa: CASSFSTGGPYNEQFF; cdr3_nt: TGTGCCAGCAGTTTTTCAACGGGGGGACCATACAATGAGCAGTTCTTC
d_call: TRBD1; clone_size: .; v_call: TRBV27; j_call: TRBJ1-2; cdr3_aa: CASSLGDRGNYGYTF; cdr3_nt: TGTGCCAGCAGTTTGGGGGACAGGGGCAACTATGGCTACACCTTC
d_call: .; clone_size: few; v_call: TRBV2; j_call: TRBJ1-6; cdr3_aa: CASSEAPFLRAARNSPLHF; cdr3_nt: TGTGCCAGCAGTGAAGCGCCTTTCCTTAGGGCGGCCAGGAATTCACCCCTCCACTTT
d_call: TRBD2; clone_size: once; v_call: TRBV7-3; j_call: TRBJ2-3; cdr3_aa: CASSLDPAGRDTDTQYF; cdr3_nt: TGTGCCAGCAGCTTAGACCCCGCGGGGAGGGACACAGATACGCAGTATTTT
d_call: .; clone_size: few; v_call: TRBV6-1; j_call: TRBJ2-1; cdr3_aa: CASSLGTPRDEQFF; cdr3_nt: TGTGCCAGCAGCCTCGGGACGCCCCGGGATGAGCAGTTCTTC
d_call: TRBD1; clone_size: .; v_call: TRBV7-3; j_call: TRBJ2-5; cdr3_aa: CASSYIGQGRLETQYF; cdr3_nt: TGTGCCAGCAGCTATATCGGACAGGGGAGATTAGAGACCCAGTACTTC
d_call: TRBD2; clone_size: .; v_call: TRBV3-1; j_call: TRBJ2-1; cdr3_aa: CASSLQTSGSPYNEQFF; cdr3_nt: TGTGCCAGCAGCCTCCAGACTAGCGGGAGCCCTTACAATGAGCAGTTCTTC
d_call: .; clone_size: .; v_call: TRBV2; j_call: TRBJ2-7; cdr3_aa: CASSEPLDKAFDEQYF; cdr3_nt: TGTGCCAGCAGTGAACCTCTCGACAAGGCATTCGACGAGCAGTACTTC
d_call: TRBD2; clone_size: .; v_call: TRBV7-3; j_call: TRBJ2-2; cdr3_aa: CASSLNPGVAGGYANTGELFF; cdr3_nt: TGTGCCAGCAGCTTAAACCCCGGGGTAGCGGGGGGGTACGCGAACACCGGGGAGCTGTTTTTT
d_call: .; clone_size: .; v_call: TRBV2; j_call: TRBJ1-6; cdr3_aa: CASSDVGTPGPSYNSPLHF; cdr3_nt: TGTGCCAGCAGTGACGTCGGCACTCCAGGCCCCTCCTATAATTCACCCCTCCACTTT
d_call: TRBD2; clone_size: .; v_call: TRBV7-8; j_call: TRBJ2-7; cdr3_aa: CASSVRDYYEQYF; cdr3_nt: TGTGCCAGCAGCGTCCGGGACTACTACGAGCAGTACTTC
d_call: .; clone_size: once; v_call: TRBV7-8; j_call: TRBJ2-1; cdr3_aa: CASSLARLKGYNEQFF; cdr3_nt: TGTGCCAGCAGCTTAGCGCGACTAAAGGGCTACAATGAGCAGTTCTTC
d_call: TRBD1; clone_size: once; v_call: TRBV30; j_call: TRBJ2-3; cdr3_aa: CAWSQGASTDTQYF; cdr3_nt: TGTGCCTGGAGTCAGGGGGCTAGCACAGATACGCAGTATTTT
d_call: .; clone_size: .; v_call: TRBV27; j_call: TRBJ2-2; cdr3_aa: CASSYHSEGINTGELFF; cdr3_nt: TGTGCCAGCAGCTATCATAGTGAAGGGATTAACACCGGGGAGCTGTTTTTT
d_call: .; clone_size: .; v_call: TRBV28; j_call: TRBJ2-7; cdr3_aa: CASSSMGGSDEQYF; cdr3_nt: TGTGCCAGCAGTTCTATGGGAGGTAGCGACGAGCAGTACTTC
d_call: .; clone_size: .; v_call: TRBV6-5; j_call: TRBJ1-1; cdr3_aa: CASSYSKGVNTEAFF; cdr3_nt: TGTGCCAGCAGTTACTCGAAAGGGGTGAACACTGAAGCTTTCTTT
d_call: .; clone_size: .; v_call: TRBV9; j_call: TRBJ2-5; cdr3_aa: CASSVGVSGEETQYF; cdr3_nt: TGTGCCAGCAGCGTAGGGGTATCTGGGGAAGAGACCCAGTACTTC
d_call: .; clone_size: .; v_call: TRBV25-1; j_call: TRBJ1-3; cdr3_aa: CASSALDRIISGNTIYF; cdr3_nt: TGTGCCAGCTCGGCCCTGGACAGAATCATCTCTGGAAACACCATATATTTT
d_call: .; clone_size: .; v_call: TRBV30; j_call: TRBJ1-4; cdr3_aa: CAWSVLSVEEKLFF; cdr3_nt: TGTGCCTGGAGTGTACTCTCAGTGGAAGAAAAACTGTTTTTT
d_call: .; clone_size: .; v_call: TRBV12-3/TRBV12-4; j_call: TRBJ1-5; cdr3_aa: CASSPYPPNQPQHF; cdr3_nt: TGTGCCAGCAGCCCTTATCCGCCCAATCAGCCCCAGCATTTT
d_call: .; clone_size: .; v_call: TRBV5-6; j_call: TRBJ2-1; cdr3_aa: CASSFGPTEQFF; cdr3_nt: TGTGCCAGCAGCTTTGGGCCAACGGAGCAGTTCTTC
d_call: .; clone_size: few; v_call: TRBV12-3/TRBV12-4; j_call: TRBJ2-5; cdr3_aa: CASSSRRDGKQETQYF; cdr3_nt: TGTGCCAGCAGTTCAAGACGGGACGGCAAACAAGAGACCCAGTACTTC
d_call: TRBD2; clone_size: few; v_call: TRBV6-5; j_call: TRBJ2-3; cdr3_aa: CASSGLAGIPDTQYF; cdr3_nt: TGTGCCAGCAGCGGACTAGCGGGGATCCCCGATACGCAGTATTTT
d_call: .; clone_size: .; v_call: TRBV7-6; j_call: TRBJ1-1; cdr3_aa: CASSPPPPEAQAHMNTEAFF; cdr3_nt: TGTGCCAGCAGCCCTCCCCCCCCGGAAGCCCAAGCCCATATGAACACTGAAGCTTTCTTT
d_call: TRBD1; clone_size: .; v_call: TRBV15; j_call: TRBJ1-2; cdr3_aa: CATSRGTGGFYGYTF; cdr3_nt: TGTGCCACCAGCAGAGGGACAGGGGGCTTCTATGGCTACACCTTC
d_call: .; clone_size: .; v_call: TRBV20-1; j_call: TRBJ2-1; cdr3_aa: CSASETSPSYNEQFF; cdr3_nt: TGCAGTGCTAGCGAGACTAGTCCCTCCTACAATGAGCAGTTCTTC
d_call: .; clone_size: few; v_call: TRBV14; j_call: TRBJ1-1; cdr3_aa: CASSQTERTEAFF; cdr3_nt: TGTGCCAGCAGCCAAACAGAGAGGACTGAAGCTTTCTTT